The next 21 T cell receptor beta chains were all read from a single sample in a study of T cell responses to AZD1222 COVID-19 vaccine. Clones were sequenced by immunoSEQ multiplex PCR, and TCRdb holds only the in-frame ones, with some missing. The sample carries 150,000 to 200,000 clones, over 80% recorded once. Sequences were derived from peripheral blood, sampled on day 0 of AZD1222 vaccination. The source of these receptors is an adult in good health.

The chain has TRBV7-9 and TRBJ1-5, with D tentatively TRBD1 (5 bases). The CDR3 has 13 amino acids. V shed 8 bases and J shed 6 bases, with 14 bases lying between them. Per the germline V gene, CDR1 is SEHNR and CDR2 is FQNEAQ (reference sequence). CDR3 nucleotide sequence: TGTGCCAGCTCCGGGGGGGGTAGTCAGCCCCAGCATTTT. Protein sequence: CASSGGGSQPQHF.

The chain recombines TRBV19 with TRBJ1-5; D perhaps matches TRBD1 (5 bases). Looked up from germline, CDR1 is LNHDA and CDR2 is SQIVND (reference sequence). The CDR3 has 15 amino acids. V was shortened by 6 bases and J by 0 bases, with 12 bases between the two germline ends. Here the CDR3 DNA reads TGTGCCAGTAGGCTGACAGACAATAGCAATCAGCCCCAGCATTTT. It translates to CASRLTDNSNQPQHF.

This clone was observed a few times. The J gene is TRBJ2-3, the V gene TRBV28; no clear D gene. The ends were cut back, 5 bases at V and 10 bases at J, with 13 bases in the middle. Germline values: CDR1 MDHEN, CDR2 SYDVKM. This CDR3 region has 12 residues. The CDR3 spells CASSLRSYSQYF. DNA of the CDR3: TGTGCCAGCAGTCTCCGGTCGTATTCGCAGTATTTT.

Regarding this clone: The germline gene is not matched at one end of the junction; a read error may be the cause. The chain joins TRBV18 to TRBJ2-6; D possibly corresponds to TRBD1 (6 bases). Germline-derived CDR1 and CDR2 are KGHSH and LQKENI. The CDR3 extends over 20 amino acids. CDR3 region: CASSPPQTGSVLSGANVLTF. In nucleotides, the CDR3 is TGTGCCAGCTCCCCACCCCAAACAGGGTCCGTCTTGTCTGGGGCCAACGTCCTGACTTTC.

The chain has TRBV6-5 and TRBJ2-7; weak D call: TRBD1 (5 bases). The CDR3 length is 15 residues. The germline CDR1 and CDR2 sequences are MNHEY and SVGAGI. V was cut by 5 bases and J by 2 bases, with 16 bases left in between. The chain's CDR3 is CASSRAGQGAYEQYF. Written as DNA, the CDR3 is TGTGCCAGCAGTAGAGCCGGACAAGGGGCCTACGAGCAGTACTTC.

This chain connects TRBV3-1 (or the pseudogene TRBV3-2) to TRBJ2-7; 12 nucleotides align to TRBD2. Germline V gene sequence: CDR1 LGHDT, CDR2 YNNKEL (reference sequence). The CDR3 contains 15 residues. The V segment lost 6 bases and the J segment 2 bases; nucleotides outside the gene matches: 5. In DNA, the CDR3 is TGTGCCAGCAGTCCTGGACTAGCGGGACCCTACGAGCAGTACTTC. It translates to CASSPGLAGPYEQYF.

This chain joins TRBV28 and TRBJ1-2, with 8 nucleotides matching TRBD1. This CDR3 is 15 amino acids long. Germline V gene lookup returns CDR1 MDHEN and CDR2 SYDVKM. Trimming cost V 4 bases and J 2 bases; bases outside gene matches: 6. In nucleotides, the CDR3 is TGTGCCAGCAGTTCGACCGGGACAGGAAACTATGGCTACACCTTC. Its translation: CASSSTGTGNYGYTF.

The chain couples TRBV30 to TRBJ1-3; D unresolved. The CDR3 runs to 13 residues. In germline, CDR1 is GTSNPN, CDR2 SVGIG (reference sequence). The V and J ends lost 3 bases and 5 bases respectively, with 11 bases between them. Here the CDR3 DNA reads TGTGCCTGGAGGGACTCGAGGCGAAACACCATATATTTT. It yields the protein CAWRDSRRNTIYF.

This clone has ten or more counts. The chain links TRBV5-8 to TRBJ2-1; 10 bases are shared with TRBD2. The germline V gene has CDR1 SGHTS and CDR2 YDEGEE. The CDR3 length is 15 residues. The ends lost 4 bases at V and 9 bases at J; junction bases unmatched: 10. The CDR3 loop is CASSISGGSRGEQFF. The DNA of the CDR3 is TGTGCCAGCAGCATTAGCGGGGGGTCTCGCGGTGAGCAGTTCTTC.

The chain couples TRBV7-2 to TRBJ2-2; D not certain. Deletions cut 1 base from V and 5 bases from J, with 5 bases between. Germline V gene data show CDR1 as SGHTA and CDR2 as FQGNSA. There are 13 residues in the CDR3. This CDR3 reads CASSLGATGELFF. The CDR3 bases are TGTGCCAGCAGCTTAGGGGCGACCGGGGAGCTGTTTTTT.

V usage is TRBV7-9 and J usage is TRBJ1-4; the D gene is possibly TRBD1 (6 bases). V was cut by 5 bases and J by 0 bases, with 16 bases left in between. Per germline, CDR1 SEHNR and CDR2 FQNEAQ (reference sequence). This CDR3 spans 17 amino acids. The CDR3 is CASSRSGTHSTNEKLFF. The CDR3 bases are TGTGCCAGCAGCCGCAGCGGGACACACTCAACTAATGAAAAACTGTTTTTT.

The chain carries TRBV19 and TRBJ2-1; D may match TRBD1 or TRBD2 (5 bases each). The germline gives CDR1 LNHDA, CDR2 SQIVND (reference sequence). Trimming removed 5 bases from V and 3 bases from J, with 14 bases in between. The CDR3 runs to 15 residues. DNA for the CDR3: TGTGCCAGTAGTCCACCCGGGGACCACTACAATGAGCAGTTCTTC. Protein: CASSPPGDHYNEQFF.

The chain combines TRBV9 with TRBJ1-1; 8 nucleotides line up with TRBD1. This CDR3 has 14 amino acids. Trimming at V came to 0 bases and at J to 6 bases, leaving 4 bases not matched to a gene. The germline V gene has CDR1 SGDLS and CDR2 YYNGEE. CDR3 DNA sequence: TGTGCCAGCAGCGTAGTTGACAGGGGTCCTGAAGCTTTCTTT. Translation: CASSVVDRGPEAFF.

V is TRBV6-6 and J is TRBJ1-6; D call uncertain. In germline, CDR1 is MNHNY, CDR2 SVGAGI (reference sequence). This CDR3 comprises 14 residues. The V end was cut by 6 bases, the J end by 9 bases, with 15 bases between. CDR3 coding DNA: TGTGCCAGCAGCCCTGCGGGAGAACGTTCACCCCTCCACTTT. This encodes CASSPAGERSPLHF.

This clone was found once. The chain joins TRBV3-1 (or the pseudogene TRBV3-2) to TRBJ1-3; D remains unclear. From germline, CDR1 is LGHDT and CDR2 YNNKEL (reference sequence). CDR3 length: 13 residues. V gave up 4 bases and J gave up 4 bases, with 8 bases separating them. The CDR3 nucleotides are TGTGCCAGCAGCCCTACCCGAGGAAACACCATATATTTT. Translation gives CASSPTRGNTIYF.

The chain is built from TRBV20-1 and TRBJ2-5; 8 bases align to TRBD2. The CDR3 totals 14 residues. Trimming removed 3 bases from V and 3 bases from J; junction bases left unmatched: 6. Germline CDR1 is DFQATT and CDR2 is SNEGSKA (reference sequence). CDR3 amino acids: CSASVGLAEETQYF. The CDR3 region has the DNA TGCAGTGCTAGTGTAGGACTAGCAGAAGAGACCCAGTACTTC.

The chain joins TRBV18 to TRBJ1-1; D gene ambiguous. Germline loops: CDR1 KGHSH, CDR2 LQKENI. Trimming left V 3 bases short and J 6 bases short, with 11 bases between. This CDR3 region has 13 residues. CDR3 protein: CASSPGRTAEAFF. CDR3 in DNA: TGTGCCAGCTCACCGGGAAGGACCGCTGAAGCTTTCTTT.

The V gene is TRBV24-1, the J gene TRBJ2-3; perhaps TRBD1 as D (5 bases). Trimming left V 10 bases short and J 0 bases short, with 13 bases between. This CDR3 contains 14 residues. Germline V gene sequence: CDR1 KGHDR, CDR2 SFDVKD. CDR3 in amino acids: CATATATSTDTQYF. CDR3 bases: TGTGCCACAGCGACAGCAACTAGCACAGATACGCAGTATTTT.

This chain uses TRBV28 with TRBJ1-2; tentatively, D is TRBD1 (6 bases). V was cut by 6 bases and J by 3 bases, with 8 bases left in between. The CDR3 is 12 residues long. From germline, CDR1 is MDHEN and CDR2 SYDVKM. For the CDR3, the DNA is TGTGCCAGCAGATGGACAGACTATGGCTACACCTTC. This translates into CASRWTDYGYTF.

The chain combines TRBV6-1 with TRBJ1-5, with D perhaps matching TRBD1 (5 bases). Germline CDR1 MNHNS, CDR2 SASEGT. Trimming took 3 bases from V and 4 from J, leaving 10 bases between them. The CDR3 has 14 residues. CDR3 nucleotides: TGTGCCAGCAGTGAGACAGACCAGAATCAGCCCCAGCATTTT. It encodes CASSETDQNQPQHF.

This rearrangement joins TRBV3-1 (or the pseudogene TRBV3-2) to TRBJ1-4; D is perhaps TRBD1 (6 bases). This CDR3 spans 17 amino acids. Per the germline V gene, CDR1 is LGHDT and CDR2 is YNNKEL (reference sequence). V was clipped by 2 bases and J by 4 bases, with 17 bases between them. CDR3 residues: CASSQLSPPGDNEKLFF. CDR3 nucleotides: TGTGCCAGCAGCCAACTAAGCCCCCCAGGGGATAATGAAAAACTGTTTTTT.